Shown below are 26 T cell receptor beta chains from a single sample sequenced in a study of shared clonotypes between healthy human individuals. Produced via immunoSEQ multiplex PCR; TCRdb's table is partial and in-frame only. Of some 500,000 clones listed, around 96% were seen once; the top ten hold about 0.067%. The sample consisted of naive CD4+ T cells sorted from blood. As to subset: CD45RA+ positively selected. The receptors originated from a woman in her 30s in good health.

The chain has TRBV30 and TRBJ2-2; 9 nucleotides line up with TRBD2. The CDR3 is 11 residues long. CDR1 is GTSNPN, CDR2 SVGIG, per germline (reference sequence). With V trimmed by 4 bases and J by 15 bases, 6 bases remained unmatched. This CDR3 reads CAWTASGIVFF. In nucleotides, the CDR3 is TGTGCCTGGACGGCTAGCGGGATCGTGTTTTTT.

This CDR3 is CASSAVRGSRYEQYF. Here the CDR3 DNA reads TGTGCCAGCAGCGCCGTTAGGGGCTCTCGGTACGAGCAGTACTTC. The genes are TRBV7-9 and TRBJ2-7; a possible D gene is TRBD1 (5 bases). The V end lost 5 bases, the J end lost 4 bases, and 18 bases lay between the germline ends. Germline values: CDR1 SEHNR, CDR2 FQNEAQ (reference sequence). This CDR3 has 15 amino acids.

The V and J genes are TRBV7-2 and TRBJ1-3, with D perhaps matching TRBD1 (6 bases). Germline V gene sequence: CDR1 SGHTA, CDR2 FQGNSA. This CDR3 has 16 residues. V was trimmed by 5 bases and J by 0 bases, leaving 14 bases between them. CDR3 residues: CASSVRGPFSGNTIYF. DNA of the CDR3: TGTGCCAGCAGCGTCCGGGGGCCCTTCTCTGGAAACACCATATATTTT. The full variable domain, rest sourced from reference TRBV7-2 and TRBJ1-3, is GAGVSQSPSNKVTEKGKDVELRCDPISGHTALYWYRQSLGQGLEFLIYFQGNSAPDKSGLPSDRFSAERTGGSVSTLTIQRTQQEDSAVYLCASSVRGPFSGNTIYFGEGSWLTVV.

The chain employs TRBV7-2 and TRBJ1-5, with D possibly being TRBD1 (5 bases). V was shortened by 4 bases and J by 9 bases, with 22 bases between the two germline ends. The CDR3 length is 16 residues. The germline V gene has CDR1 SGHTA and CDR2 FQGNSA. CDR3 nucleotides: TGTGCCAGCAGCTGGGACGGCGGCACTCCCCTCCGGCCCCAGCATTTT. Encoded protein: CASSWDGGTPLRPQHF. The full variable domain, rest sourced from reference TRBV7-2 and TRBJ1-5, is GAGVSQSPSNKVTEKGKDVELRCDPISGHTALYWYRQSLGQGLEFLIYFQGNSAPDKSGLPSDRFSAERTGGSVSTLTIQRTQQEDSAVYLCASSWDGGTPLRPQHFGDGTRLSIL.

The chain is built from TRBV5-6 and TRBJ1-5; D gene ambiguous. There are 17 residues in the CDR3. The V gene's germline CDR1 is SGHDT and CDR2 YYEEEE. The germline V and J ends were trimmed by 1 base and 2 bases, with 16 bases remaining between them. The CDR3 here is CASSLTQNFKGNQPQHF. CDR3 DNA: TGTGCCAGCAGCTTGACACAAAACTTTAAGGGCAATCAGCCCCAGCATTTT.

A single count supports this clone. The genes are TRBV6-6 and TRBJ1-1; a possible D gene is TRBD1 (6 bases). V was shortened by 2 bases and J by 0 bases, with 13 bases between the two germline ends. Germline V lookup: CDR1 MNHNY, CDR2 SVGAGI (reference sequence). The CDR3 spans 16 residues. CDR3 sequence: CASSYARGEVNTEAFF. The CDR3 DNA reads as TGTGCCAGCAGTTACGCCAGGGGTGAGGTGAACACTGAAGCTTTCTTT.

CDR3 loop: CASSPSYSNQPQHF. Here the CDR3 DNA reads TGTGCCAGTAGTCCGTCCTATAGCAATCAGCCCCAGCATTTT. The chain employs TRBV19 and TRBJ1-5; D not certain. Between the trimmed V and J ends, which lost 5 bases and 0 bases, there was a span of 8 bases. The CDR3 is 14 amino acids. CDR1 and CDR2 (germline): LNHDA, SQIVND (reference sequence).

The CDR3 DNA reads as TGTGCCAGCAGCTTAACTTGGTTCTACGAGCAGTACTTC. It codes for CASSLTWFYEQYF. This sequence joins TRBV11-2 and TRBJ2-7; D gene uncertain. The CDR3 has 13 residues. The germline CDR1 and CDR2 sequences are SGHAT and FQNNGV. V gave up 2 bases and J gave up 3 bases, with 8 bases separating them.

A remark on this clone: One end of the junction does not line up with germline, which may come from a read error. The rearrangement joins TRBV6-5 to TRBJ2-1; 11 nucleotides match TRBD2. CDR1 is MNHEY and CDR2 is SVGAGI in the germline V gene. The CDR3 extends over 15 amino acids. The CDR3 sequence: CASSFATSGNNKQFF. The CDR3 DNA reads TGTGCCAGCAGTTTCGCGACTAGCGGGAACAATAAGCAGTTCTTC.

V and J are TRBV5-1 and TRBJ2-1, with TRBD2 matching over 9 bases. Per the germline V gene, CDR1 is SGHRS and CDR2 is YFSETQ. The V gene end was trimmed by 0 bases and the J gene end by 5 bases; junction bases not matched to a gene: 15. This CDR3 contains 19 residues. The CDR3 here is CASSLDVFSGRLLDNEQFF. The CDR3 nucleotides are TGCGCCAGCAGCTTGGATGTTTTTAGCGGGAGATTGCTCGACAATGAGCAGTTCTTC. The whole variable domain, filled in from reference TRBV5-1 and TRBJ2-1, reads KAGVTQTPRYLIKTRGQQVTLSCSPISGHRSVSWYQQTPGQGLQFLFEYFSETQRNKGNFPGRFSGRQFSNSRSEMNVSTLELGDSALYLCASSLDVFSGRLLDNEQFFGPGTRLTVL.

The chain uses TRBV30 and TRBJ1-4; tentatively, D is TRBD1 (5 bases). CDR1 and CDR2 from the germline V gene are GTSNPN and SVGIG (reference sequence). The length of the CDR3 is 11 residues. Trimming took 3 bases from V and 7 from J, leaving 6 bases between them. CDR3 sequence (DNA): TGTGCCTGGAGGAGGGGTGAAAAACTGTTTTTT. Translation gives CAWRRGEKLFF.

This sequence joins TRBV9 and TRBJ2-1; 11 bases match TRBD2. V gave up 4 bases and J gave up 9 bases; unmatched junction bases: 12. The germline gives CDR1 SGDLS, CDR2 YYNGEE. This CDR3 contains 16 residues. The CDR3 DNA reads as TGTGCCAGCAGCCCCGGGACTAGCGGAGCCCTGACTGAGCAGTTCTTC. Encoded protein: CASSPGTSGALTEQFF.

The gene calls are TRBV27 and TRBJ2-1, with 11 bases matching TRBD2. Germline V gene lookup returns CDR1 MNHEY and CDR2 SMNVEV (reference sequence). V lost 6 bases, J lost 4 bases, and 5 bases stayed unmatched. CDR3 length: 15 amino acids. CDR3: CASSRTSGLYNEQFF. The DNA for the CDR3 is TGTGCCAGCAGCCGGACTAGCGGGCTTTACAATGAGCAGTTCTTC.

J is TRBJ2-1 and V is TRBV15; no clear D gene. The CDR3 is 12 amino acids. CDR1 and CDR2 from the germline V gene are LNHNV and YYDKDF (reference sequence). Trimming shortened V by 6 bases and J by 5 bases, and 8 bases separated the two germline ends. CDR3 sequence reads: CATSYPDNEQFF. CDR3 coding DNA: TGTGCCACCAGTTACCCTGACAATGAGCAGTTCTTC.

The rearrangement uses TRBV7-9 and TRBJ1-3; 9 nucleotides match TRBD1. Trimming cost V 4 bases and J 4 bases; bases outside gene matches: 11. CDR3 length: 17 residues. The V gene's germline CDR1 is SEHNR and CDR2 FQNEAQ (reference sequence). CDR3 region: CASSYLTGGGRGNTIYF. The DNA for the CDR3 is TGTGCCAGCAGCTACCTAACAGGGGGCGGAAGAGGAAACACCATATATTTT. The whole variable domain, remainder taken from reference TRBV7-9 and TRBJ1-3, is DTGVSQNPRHKITKRGQNVTFRCDPISEHNRLYWYRQTLGQGPEFLTYFQNEAQLEKSRLLSDRFSAERPKGSFSTLEIQRTEQGDSAMYLCASSYLTGGGRGNTIYFGEGSWLTVV.

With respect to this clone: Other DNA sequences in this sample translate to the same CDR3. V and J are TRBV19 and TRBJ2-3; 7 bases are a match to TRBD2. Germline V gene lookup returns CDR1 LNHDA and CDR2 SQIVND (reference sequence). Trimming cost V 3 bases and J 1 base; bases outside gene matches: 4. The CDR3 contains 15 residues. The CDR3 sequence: CASSIRGSGTDTQYF. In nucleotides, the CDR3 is TGTGCCAGTAGTATCCGCGGGAGCGGCACAGATACGCAGTATTTT.

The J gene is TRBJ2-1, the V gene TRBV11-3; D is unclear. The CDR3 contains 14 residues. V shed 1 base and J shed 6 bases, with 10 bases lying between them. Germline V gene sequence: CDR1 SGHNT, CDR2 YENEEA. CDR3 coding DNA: TGTGCCAGCAGCTTAGGACGCTATCCCAATGAGCAGTTCTTC. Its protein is CASSLGRYPNEQFF.

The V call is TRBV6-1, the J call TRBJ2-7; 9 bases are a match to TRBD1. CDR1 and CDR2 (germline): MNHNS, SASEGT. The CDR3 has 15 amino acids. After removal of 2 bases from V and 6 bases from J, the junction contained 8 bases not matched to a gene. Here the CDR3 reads CASSEPGQGTVEQYF. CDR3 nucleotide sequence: TGTGCCAGCAGTGAACCGGGACAGGGCACGGTCGAGCAGTACTTC.

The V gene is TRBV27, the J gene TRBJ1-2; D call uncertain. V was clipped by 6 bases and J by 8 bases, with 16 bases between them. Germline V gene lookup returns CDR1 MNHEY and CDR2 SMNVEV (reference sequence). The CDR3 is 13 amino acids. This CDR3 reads CASRVSHLMGYTF. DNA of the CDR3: TGTGCCAGCAGGGTCTCTCATCTCATGGGCTACACCTTC.

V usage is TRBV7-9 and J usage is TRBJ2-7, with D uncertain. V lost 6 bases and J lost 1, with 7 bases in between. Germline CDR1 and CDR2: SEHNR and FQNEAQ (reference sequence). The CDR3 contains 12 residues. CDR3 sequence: CASSPESYEQYF. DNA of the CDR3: TGTGCCAGCAGTCCAGAGTCCTACGAGCAGTACTTC.

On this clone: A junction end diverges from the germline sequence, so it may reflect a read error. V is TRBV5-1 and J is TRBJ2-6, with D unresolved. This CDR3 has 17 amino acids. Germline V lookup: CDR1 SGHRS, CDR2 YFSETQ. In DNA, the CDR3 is TGCGCCAGCAGTTTGGCCCTCTTGAGCTCTGGGGCCAACGTCCTGACTTTC. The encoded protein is CASSLALLSSGANVLTF.

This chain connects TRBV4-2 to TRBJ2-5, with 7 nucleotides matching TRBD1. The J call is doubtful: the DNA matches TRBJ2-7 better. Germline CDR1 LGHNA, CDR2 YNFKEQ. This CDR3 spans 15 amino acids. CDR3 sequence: CASSPAGTADYEQYF. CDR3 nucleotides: TGTGCCAGCAGCCCGGCCGGGACAGCGGACTACGAGCAGTACTTC.

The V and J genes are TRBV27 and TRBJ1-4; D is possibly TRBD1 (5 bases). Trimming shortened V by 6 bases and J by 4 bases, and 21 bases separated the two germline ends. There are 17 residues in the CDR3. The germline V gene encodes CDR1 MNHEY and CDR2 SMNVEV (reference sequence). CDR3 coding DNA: TGTGCCAGCAGCTCCTTTGGGGCGGGGGGGGTTAATGAAAAACTGTTTTTT. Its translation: CASSSFGAGGVNEKLFF.

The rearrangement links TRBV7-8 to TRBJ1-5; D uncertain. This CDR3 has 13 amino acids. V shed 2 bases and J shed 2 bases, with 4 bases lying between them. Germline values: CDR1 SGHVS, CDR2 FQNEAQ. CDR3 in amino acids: CASSLSGNQPQHF. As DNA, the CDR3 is TGTGCCAGCAGCTTATCGGGCAATCAGCCCCAGCATTTT.

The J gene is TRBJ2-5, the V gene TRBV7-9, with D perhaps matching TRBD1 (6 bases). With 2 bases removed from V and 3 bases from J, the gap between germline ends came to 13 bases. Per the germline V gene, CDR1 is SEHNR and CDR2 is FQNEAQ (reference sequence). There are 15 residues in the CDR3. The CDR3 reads CASSLYRGGEETQYF. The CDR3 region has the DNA TGTGCCAGCAGCTTATATCGAGGGGGAGAAGAGACCCAGTACTTC.

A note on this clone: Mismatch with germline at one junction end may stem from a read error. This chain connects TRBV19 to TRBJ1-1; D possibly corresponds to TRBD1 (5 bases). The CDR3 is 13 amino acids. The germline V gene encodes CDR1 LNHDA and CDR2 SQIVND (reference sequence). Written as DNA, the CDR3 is TGTGCCAGTAGCACCTCCTCGGGGGTGGTTGAATTTTTT. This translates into CASSTSSGVVEFF.